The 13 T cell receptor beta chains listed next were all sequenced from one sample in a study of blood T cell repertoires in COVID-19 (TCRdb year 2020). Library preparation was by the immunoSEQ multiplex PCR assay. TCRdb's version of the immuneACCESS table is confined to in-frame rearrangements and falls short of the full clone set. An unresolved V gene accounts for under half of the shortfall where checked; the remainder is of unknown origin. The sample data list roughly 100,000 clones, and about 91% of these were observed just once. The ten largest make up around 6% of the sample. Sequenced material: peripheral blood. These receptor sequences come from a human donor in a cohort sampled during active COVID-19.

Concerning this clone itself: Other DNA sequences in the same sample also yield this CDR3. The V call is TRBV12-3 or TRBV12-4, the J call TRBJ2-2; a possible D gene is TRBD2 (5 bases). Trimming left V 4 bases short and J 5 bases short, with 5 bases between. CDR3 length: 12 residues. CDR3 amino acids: CASSSGTGELFF. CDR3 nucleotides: TGTGCCAGCAGTTCGGGGACCGGGGAGCTGTTTTTT.

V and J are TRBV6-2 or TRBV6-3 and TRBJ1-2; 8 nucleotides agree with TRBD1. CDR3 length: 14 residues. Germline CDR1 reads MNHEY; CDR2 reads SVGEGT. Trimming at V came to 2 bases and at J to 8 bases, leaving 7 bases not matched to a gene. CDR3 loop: CASSYPGTGWGYTF. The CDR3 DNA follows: TGTGCCAGCAGTTACCCTGGGACAGGTTGGGGCTACACCTTC.

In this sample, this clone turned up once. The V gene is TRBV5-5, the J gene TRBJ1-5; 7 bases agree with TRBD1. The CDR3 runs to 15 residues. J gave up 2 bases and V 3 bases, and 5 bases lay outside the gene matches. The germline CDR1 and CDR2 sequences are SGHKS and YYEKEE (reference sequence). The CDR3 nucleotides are TGTGCCAGCAGCTGGGGACAGCAGGGCAATCAGCCCCAGCATTTT. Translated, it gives CASSWGQQGNQPQHF.

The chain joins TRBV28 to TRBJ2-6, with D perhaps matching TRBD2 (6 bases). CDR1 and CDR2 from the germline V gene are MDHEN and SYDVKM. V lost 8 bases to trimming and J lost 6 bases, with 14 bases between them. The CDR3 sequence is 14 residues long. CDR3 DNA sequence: TGTGCCAGCCGGCGGGGTGGGCAGGCCAACGTCCTGACTTTC. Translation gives CASRRGGQANVLTF. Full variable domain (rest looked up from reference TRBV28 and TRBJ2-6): DVKVTQSSRYLVKRTGEKVFLECVQDMDHENMFWYRQDPGLGLRLIYFSYDVKMKEKGDIPEGYSVSREKKERFSLILESASTNQTSMYLCASRRGGQANVLTFGAGSRLTVL.

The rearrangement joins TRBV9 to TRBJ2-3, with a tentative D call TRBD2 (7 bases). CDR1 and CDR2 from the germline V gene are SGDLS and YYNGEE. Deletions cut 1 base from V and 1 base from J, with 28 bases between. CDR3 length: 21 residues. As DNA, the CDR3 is TGTGCCAGCAGCGTAAAGGGTGTCCGTAGTCTGGGGGGGCGAGGCACAGATACGCAGTATTTT. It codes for CASSVKGVRSLGGRGTDTQYF.

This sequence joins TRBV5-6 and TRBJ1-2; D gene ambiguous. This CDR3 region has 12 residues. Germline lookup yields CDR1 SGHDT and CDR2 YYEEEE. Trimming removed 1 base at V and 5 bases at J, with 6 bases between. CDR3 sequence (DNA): TGTGCCAGCAGCTTGACAGAGTATGGCTACACCTTC. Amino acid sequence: CASSLTEYGYTF.

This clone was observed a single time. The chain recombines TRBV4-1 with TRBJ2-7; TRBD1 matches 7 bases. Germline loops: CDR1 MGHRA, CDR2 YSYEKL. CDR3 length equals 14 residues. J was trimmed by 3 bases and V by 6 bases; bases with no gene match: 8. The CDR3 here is CASSQRQGDYEQYF. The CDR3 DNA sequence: TGCGCCAGCAGTCAAAGACAGGGAGACTACGAGCAGTACTTC.

This CDR3 reads CASSLRGPNYGYTF. Written as DNA, the CDR3 is TGCGCCAGCAGCCTCAGGGGCCCTAACTATGGCTACACCTTC. This chain connects TRBV4-3 to TRBJ1-2; D is possibly TRBD1 (6 bases). CDR1 is LGHNA and CDR2 is YSLEER in the germline V gene. The CDR3 is 14 amino acids. With 4 bases removed from V and 0 bases from J, the gap between germline ends came to 9 bases.

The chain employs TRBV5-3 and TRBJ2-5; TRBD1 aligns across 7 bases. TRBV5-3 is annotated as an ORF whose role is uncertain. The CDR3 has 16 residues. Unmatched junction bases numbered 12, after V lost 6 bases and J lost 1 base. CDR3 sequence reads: CARTYRNRGFQETQYF. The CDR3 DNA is TGTGCCAGAACCTACCGAAACAGGGGCTTCCAAGAGACCCAGTACTTC.

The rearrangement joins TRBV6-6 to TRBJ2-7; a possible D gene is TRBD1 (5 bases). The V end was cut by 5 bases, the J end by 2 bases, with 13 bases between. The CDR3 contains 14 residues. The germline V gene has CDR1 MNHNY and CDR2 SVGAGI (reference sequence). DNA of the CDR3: TGTGCCAGCAGTCGGACACCCGTCCCCTACGAGCAGTACTTC. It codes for CASSRTPVPYEQYF.

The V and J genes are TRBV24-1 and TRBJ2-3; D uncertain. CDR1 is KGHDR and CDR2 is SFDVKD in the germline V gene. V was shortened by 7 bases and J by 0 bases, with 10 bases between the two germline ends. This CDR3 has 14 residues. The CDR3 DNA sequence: TGTGCCACCAGGAGGAGCAGTAGCACAGATACGCAGTATTTT. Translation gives CATRRSSSTDTQYF.

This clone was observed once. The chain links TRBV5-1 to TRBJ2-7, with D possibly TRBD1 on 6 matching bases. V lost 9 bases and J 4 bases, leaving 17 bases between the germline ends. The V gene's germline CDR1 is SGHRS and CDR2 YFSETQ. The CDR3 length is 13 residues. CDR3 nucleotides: TGCGCCACCCGACAGGCTCCCCCTTACGAGCAGTACTTC. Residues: CATRQAPPYEQYF. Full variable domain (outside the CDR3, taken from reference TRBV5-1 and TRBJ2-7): KAGVTQTPRYLIKTRGQQVTLSCSPISGHRSVSWYQQTPGQGLQFLFEYFSETQRNKGNFPGRFSGRQFSNSRSEMNVSTLELGDSALYLCATRQAPPYEQYFGPGTRLTVT.

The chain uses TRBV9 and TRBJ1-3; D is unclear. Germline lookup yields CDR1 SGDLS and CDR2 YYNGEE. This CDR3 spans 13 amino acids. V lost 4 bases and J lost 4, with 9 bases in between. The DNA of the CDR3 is TGTGCCAGCAGCCAGACACCAGGAAACACCATATATTTT. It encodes CASSQTPGNTIYF.